This T cell receptor (beta chain) was identified in a study of human T cells and chemical hapten exposure. Study in general: A roughly 2 cm by roughly 2 cm inner upper arm patch received 2% DPC for sensitization.

Whole-study findings and limits: The immune response of these alopecia patients might not match healthy individuals'. There was no change with DPC sensitization in TCRs above 1 in 1000 frequency.

Within the library, unique molecular identifiers were attached to each individual cDNA molecule. TCRdb analysed the RACE reads with MiXCR anew, one entry per CDR3 protein. The table lists roughly 100,000 distinct CDR3 sequences, more than 10% of them singletons. This clonotype was detected ten times or more. The target antigen is unknown. Trimming cost V 2 bases and J 2 bases; bases outside gene matches: 6. Germline V lookup: CDR1 LGHDT, CDR2 YNNKEL (reference sequence). The CDR3 extends over 16 amino acids. Time point denoted: pre-sensitization, week 0. Treatment reported: therapeutic diphenylcyclopropenone sensitization with weekly scalp DPC.

The chain has TRBV3-1 and TRBJ2-7; TRBD1 aligns across 10 bases. This receptor was obtained from a woman in her sixties or seventies with alopecia areata. Some clones in this sample may be carry-over from other donors' samples. This specimen consisted of whole blood, obtained in connection with sensitization to the hapten diphenylcyclopropenone (DPC). For the CDR3, the DNA is TGTGCCAGCAGCCAACACCCCGGACAGGGGGCCTACGAGCAGTACTTC. Translated: CASSQHPGQGAYEQYF.